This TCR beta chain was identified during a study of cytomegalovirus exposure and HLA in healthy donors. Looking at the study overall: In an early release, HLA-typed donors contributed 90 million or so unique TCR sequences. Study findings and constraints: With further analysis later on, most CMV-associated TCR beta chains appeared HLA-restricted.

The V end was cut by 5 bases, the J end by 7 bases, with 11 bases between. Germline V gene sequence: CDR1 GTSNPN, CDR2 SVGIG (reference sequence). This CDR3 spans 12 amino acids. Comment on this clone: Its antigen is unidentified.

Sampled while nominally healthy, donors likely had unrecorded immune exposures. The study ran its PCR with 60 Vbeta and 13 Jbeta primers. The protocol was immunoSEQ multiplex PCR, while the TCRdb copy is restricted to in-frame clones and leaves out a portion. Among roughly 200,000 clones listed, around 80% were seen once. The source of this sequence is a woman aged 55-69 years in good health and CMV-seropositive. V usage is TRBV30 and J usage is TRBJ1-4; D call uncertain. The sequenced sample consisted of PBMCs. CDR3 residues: CAWGRRAEKLFF. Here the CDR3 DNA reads TGTGCCTGGGGGAGGAGGGCTGAAAAACTGTTTTTT.